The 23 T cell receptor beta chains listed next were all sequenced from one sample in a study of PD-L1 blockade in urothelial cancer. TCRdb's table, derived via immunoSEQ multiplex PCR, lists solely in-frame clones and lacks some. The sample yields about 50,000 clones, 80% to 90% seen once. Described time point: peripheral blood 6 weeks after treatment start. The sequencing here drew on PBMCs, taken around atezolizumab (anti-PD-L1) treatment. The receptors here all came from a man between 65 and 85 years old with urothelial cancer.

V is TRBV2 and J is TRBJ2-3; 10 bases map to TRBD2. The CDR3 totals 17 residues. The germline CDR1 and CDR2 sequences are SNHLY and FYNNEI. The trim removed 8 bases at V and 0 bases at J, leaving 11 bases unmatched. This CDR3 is CASQKASGRGSTDTQYF. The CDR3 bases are TGTGCCAGCCAGAAGGCTAGCGGGAGAGGCAGCACAGATACGCAGTATTTT.

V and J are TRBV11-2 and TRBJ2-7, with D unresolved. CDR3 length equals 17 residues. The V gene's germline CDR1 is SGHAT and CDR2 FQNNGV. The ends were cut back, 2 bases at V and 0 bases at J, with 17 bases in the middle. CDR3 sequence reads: CASSLQPPTPFSYEQYF. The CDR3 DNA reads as TGTGCCAGCAGCTTACAACCCCCGACACCTTTCTCCTACGAGCAGTACTTC.

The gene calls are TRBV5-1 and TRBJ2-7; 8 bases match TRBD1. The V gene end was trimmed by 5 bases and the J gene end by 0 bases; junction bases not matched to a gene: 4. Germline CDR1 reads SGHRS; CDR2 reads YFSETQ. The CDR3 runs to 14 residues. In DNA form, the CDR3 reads TGCGCCAGCAGGTCAGGGGGCTCCTCCTACGAGCAGTACTTC. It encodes CASRSGGSSYEQYF.

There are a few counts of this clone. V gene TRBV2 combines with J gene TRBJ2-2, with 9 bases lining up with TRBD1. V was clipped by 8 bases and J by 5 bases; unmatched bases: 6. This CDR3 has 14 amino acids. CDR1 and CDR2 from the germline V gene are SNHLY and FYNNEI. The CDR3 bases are TGTGCCAGCGTACAGGGGGCGCGGACCGGGGAGCTGTTTTTT. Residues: CASVQGARTGELFF.

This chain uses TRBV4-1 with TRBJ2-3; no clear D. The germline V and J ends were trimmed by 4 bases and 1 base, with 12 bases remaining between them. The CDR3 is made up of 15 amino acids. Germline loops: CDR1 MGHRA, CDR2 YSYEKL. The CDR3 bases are TGCGCCAGCAGCCCCGCCCGGCTAGGCACAGATACGCAGTATTTT. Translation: CASSPARLGTDTQYF.

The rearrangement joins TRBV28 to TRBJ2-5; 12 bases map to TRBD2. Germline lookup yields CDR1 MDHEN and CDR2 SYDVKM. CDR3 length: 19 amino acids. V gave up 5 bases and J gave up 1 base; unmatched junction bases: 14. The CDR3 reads CASSPWGGLAGVVQETQYF. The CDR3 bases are TGTGCCAGCAGTCCATGGGGGGGACTAGCGGGTGTTGTCCAAGAGACCCAGTACTTC. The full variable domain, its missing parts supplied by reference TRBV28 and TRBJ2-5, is DVKVTQSSRYLVKRTGEKVFLECVQDMDHENMFWYRQDPGLGLRLIYFSYDVKMKEKGDIPEGYSVSREKKERFSLILESASTNQTSMYLCASSPWGGLAGVVQETQYFGPGTRLLVL.

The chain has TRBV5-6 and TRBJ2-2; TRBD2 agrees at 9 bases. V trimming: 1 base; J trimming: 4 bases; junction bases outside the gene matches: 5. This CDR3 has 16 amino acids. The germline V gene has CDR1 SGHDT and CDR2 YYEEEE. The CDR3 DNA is TGTGCCAGCAGCTTGTTAGCGGGAGCAGGCACCGGGGAGCTGTTTTTT. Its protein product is CASSLLAGAGTGELFF.

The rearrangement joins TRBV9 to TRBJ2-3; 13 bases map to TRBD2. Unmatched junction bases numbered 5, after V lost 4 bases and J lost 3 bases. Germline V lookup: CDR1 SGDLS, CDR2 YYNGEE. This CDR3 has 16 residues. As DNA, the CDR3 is TGTGCCAGCAGCTCCTCGGGACTAGCGGGGACAGATACGCAGTATTTT. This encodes CASSSSGLAGTDTQYF.

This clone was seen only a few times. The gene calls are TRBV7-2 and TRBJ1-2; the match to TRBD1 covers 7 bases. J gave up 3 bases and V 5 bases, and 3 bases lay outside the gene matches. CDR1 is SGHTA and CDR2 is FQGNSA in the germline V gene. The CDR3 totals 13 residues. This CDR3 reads CASSRGTDYGYTF. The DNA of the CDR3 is TGTGCCAGCAGCCGAGGGACAGACTATGGCTACACCTTC.

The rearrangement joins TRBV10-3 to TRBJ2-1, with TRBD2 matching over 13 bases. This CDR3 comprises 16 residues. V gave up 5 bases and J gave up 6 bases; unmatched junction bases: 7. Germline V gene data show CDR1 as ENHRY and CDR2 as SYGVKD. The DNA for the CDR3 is TGTGCCATCAGTCCCCATACTAGCGGGAGGGCCAATGAGCAGTTCTTC. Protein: CAISPHTSGRANEQFF.

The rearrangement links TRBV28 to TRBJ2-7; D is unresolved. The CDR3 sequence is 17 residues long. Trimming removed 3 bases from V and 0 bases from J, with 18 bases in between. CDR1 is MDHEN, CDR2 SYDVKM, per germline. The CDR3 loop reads CASSFFPGQASSYEQYF. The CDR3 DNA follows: TGTGCCAGCAGTTTTTTTCCCGGCCAGGCGAGCTCCTACGAGCAGTACTTC.

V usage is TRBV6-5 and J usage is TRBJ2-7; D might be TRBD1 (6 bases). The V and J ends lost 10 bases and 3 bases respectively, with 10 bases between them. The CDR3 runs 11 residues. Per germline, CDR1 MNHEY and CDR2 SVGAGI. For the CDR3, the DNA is TGTGCCACCGGACAGTACTACGAGCAGTACTTC. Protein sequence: CATGQYYEQYF.

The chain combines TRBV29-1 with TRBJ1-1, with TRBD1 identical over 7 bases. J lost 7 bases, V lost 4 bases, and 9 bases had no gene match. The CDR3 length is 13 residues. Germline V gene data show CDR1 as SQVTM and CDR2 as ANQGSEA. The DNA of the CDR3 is TGCAGCGTTGGATTCCGACAGGGCGGTGAAGCTTTCTTT. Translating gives CSVGFRQGGEAFF.

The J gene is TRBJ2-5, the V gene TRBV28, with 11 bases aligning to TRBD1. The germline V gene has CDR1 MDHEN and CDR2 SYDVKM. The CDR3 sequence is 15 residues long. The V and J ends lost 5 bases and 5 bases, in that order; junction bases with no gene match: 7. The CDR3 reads CASSPWTGGAETQYF. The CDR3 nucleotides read TGTGCCAGCAGTCCGTGGACAGGGGGCGCGGAGACCCAGTACTTC.

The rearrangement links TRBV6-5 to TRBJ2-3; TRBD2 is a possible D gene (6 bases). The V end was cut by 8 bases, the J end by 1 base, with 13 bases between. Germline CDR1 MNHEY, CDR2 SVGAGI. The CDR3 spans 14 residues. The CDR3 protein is CASCLAGRTDTQYF. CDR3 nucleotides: TGTGCCAGCTGTCTGGCGGGACGCACAGATACGCAGTATTTT.

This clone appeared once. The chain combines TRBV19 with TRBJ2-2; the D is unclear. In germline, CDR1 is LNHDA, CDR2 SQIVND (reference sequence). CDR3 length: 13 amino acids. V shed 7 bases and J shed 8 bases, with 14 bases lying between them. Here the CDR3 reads CASTWARVGELFF. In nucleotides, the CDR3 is TGTGCCAGTACCTGGGCCCGCGTAGGGGAGCTGTTTTTT.

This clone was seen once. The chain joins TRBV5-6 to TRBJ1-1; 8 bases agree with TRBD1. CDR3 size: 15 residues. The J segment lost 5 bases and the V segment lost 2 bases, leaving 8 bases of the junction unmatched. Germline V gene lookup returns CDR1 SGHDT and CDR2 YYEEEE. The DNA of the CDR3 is TGTGCCAGCAGCTTAAAGACAGGGGTTTTTACTGAAGCTTTCTTT. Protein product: CASSLKTGVFTEAFF.

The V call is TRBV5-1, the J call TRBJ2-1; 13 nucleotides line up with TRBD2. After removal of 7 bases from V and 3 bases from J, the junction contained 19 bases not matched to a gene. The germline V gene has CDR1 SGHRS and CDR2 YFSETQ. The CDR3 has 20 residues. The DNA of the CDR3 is TGCGCCAGCGGGGTGGGGGGCGAAGGACTAGCGGGAGATGTCTACAATGAGCAGTTCTTC. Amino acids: CASGVGGEGLAGDVYNEQFF.

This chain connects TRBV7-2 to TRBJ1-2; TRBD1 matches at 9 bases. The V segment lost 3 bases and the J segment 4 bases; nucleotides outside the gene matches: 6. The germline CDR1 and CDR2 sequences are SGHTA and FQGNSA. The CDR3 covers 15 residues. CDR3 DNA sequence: TGTGCCAGCAGCTTTACAACAGGGGGCGGCTATGGCTACACCTTC. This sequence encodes CASSFTTGGGYGYTF.

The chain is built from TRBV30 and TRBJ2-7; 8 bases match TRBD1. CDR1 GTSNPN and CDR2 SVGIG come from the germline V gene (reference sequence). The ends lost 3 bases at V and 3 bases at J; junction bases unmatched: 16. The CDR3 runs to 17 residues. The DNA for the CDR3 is TGTGCCTGGAGGCCCATGTCCCGGGACAGGAGAGTCTACGAGCAGTACTTC. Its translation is CAWRPMSRDRRVYEQYF.

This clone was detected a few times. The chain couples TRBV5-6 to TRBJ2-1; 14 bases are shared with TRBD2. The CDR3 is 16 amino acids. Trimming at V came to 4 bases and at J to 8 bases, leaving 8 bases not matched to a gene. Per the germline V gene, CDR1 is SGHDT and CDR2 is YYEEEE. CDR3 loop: CASSGRLAGGYDEQFF. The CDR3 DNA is TGTGCCAGCAGCGGGAGACTAGCGGGAGGGTATGATGAGCAGTTCTTC.

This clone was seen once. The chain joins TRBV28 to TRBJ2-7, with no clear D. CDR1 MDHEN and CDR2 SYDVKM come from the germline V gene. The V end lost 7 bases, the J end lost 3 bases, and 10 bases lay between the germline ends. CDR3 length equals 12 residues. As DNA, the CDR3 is TGTGCCAGCACCTCAGAGCGCTACGAGCAGTACTTC. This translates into CASTSERYEQYF.

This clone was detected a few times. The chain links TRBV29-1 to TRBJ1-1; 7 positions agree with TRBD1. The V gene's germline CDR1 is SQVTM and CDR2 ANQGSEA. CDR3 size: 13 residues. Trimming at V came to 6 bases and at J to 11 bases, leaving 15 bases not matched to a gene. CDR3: CSVQDRVGGGAFF. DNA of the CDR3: TGCAGCGTCCAAGACAGGGTAGGAGGTGGGGCTTTCTTT.